The 19 T cell receptor beta chains below all came from one sample that was sequenced in a study of blood T cell repertoires in COVID-19. Produced via immunoSEQ multiplex PCR; TCRdb's table is partial and in-frame only. Seen here are 130,000 to 150,000 clones, around 86% observed once, and the top ten hold around 10%. Sequenced sample: PBMCs or T cells enriched from blood (not recorded which). The receptors were gathered from a man between 60 and 70 years old who had recovered from COVID-19.

V gene TRBV6-5 combines with J gene TRBJ2-3; 7 bases map to TRBD1. Germline CDR1 reads MNHEY; CDR2 reads SVGAGI. The CDR3 consists of 14 residues. V lost 7 bases to trimming and J lost 3 bases; unmatched junction nucleotides: 7. CDR3 sequence (DNA): TGTGCCAGCACTCGGGGACAGAGGACAGATACGCAGTATTTT. Its protein product is CASTRGQRTDTQYF.

V and J are TRBV16 and TRBJ2-1, with 9 positions matching TRBD2. J gave up 3 bases and V 0 bases, and 9 bases lay outside the gene matches. Per germline, CDR1 KGHSY and CDR2 FQNENV. CDR3 length: 18 residues. Written as DNA, the CDR3 is TGTGCCAGCAGCCAATCGATTGCGGCTAGCGGGGTCTACAATGAGCAGTTCTTC. Protein: CASSQSIAASGVYNEQFF. The complete variable domain, with remaining parts taken from reference TRBV16 and TRBJ2-1, reads GEEVAQTPKHLVRGEGQKAKLYCAPIKGHSYVFWYQQVLKNEFKFLISFQNENVFDETGMPKERFSAKCLPNSPCSLEIQATKLEDSAVYFCASSQSIAASGVYNEQFFGPGTRLTVL.

The chain recombines TRBV11-2 with TRBJ2-3; TRBD2 aligns across 14 bases. The junction had 2 bases not matched to a gene; V was cut back by 3 bases and J by 6 bases. The CDR3 has 15 residues. Germline-derived CDR1 and CDR2 are SGHAT and FQNNGV. CDR3 DNA: TGTGCCAGCAGCTTTAGGACTAGCGGGAGGGATACGCAGTATTTT. It yields the protein CASSFRTSGRDTQYF.

The rearrangement uses TRBV11-2 and TRBJ1-4; the D is unclear. The CDR3 has 14 residues. Germline-derived CDR1 and CDR2 are SGHAT and FQNNGV. Trimming shortened V by 0 bases and J by 5 bases, and 7 bases separated the two germline ends. The CDR3 sequence: CASSLDFRNEKLFF. Written as DNA, the CDR3 is TGTGCCAGCAGCTTAGATTTTCGGAATGAAAAACTGTTTTTT.

The V and J genes are TRBV18 and TRBJ1-1, with D maybe TRBD1 (6 bases). The V gene's germline CDR1 is KGHSH and CDR2 LQKENI. V shed 3 bases and J shed 3 bases, with 17 bases lying between them. The length of the CDR3 is 16 residues. Written as DNA, the CDR3 is TGTGCCAGCTCACCTATGACAGGCGTGGGTGACACTGAAGCTTTCTTT. It yields the protein CASSPMTGVGDTEAFF.

The CDR3 is CASSPRASNSPLHF. In DNA, the CDR3 is TGTGCCAGCAGCCCGAGGGCCTCAAATTCACCCCTCCACTTT. The chain joins TRBV5-5 to TRBJ1-6; D is unclear. Germline V lookup: CDR1 SGHKS, CDR2 YYEKEE (reference sequence). This CDR3 region has 14 residues. Trimming took 4 bases from V and 7 from J, leaving 12 bases between them.

The table lists this clone with a few counts. The gene calls are TRBV7-8 and TRBJ1-6, with 7 bases lining up with TRBD1. V dropped 5 bases and J dropped 8; count of bases not matched to a gene: 9. Germline loops: CDR1 SGHVS, CDR2 FQNEAQ. The CDR3 runs to 15 residues. The CDR3 loop is CASSLGTDHYSPLHF. CDR3 coding DNA: TGTGCCAGCAGCCTCGGGACAGATCACTATTCACCCCTCCACTTT.

V is TRBV3-1 (or the pseudogene TRBV3-2) and J is TRBJ1-1, with D possibly TRBD1 on 6 matching bases. The V end was cut by 4 bases, the J end by 8 bases, with 14 bases between. The germline gives CDR1 LGHDT, CDR2 YNNKEL (reference sequence). The CDR3 loop spans 13 amino acids. The CDR3 DNA reads as TGTGCCAGCAGCCCACCGGGGGGGGGCGAAGCTTTCTTT. Translated: CASSPPGGGEAFF.

This sequence joins TRBV9 and TRBJ2-2, with D possibly matching TRBD2 (5 bases). This CDR3 has 15 residues. The germline gives CDR1 SGDLS, CDR2 YYNGEE. Trimming shortened V by 1 base and J by 7 bases, and 14 bases separated the two germline ends. CDR3 protein: CASSVSQFGSGELFF. CDR3 DNA: TGTGCCAGCAGCGTATCTCAGTTTGGGAGCGGGGAGCTGTTTTTT. Full variable domain (remainder filled in from reference TRBV9 and TRBJ2-2): DSGVTQTPKHLITATGQRVTLRCSPRSGDLSVYWYQQSLDQGLQFLIQYYNGEERAKGNILERFSAQQFPDLHSELNLSSLELGDSALYFCASSVSQFGSGELFFGEGSRLTVL.

The chain employs TRBV5-1 and TRBJ2-5, with 7 bases that match TRBD1. The germline CDR1 and CDR2 sequences are SGHRS and YFSETQ. CDR3 length: 15 amino acids. With V trimmed by 1 base and J by 5 bases, 8 bases remained unmatched. Written as DNA, the CDR3 is TGCGCCAGCAGCTTGTTAGGGGGCGAAGGGGAGACCCAGTACTTC. It yields the protein CASSLLGGEGETQYF.

V is TRBV6-5 and J is TRBJ1-5; the D is unclear. Trimming removed 7 bases from V and 0 bases from J, with 10 bases in between. This CDR3 comprises 14 residues. From germline, CDR1 is MNHEY and CDR2 SVGAGI. The CDR3 loop is CASTTRDSNQPQHF. The CDR3, as DNA: TGTGCCAGCACTACGAGGGATAGCAATCAGCCCCAGCATTTT.

The V gene is TRBV4-2, the J gene TRBJ1-3; D gene unclear. Trimming cost V 4 bases and J 0 bases, with 16 bases left between them. The CDR3 is 17 residues long. CDR1 LGHNA and CDR2 YNFKEQ come from the germline V gene. The CDR3 protein is CASSLYLTASSGNTIYF. The CDR3 coding sequence is TGTGCCAGCAGCCTTTACTTGACGGCTAGCTCTGGAAACACCATATATTTT.

The J gene is TRBJ2-1, the V gene TRBV10-2, with 9 bases lining up with TRBD1. The ends lost 5 bases at V and 6 bases at J; junction bases unmatched: 8. CDR1 is WSHSY, CDR2 SAAADI, per germline. The CDR3 loop spans 15 amino acids. This CDR3 is CASSLDRGIANEQFF. CDR3 DNA sequence: TGCGCCAGCAGTCTGGACAGGGGCATCGCCAATGAGCAGTTCTTC.

This chain connects TRBV30 to TRBJ2-3; D not certain. This CDR3 comprises 13 residues. Trimming left V 1 base short and J 7 bases short, with 12 bases between. Per germline, CDR1 GTSNPN and CDR2 SVGIG (reference sequence). The CDR3 nucleotides read TGTGCCTGGAGTGCCGCGGTTGGAAATACGCAGTATTTT. Translated, it gives CAWSAAVGNTQYF.

The chain has TRBV18 and TRBJ2-5; D perhaps matches TRBD2 (5 bases). This CDR3 contains 17 residues. Germline CDR1 KGHSH, CDR2 LQKENI. The germline V and J ends were trimmed by 0 bases and 2 bases, with 16 bases remaining between them. CDR3 region: CASSPPRVDFRQETQYF. The DNA of the CDR3 is TGTGCCAGCTCACCACCGAGGGTGGACTTCCGACAAGAGACCCAGTACTTC. Looking up the rest from reference TRBV18 and TRBJ2-5 gives the full variable domain: NAGVMQNPRHLVRRRGQEARLRCSPMKGHSHVYWYRQLPEEGLKFMVYLQKENIIDESGMPKERFSAEFPKEGPSILRIQQVVRGDSAAYFCASSPPRVDFRQETQYFGPGTRLLVL.

The chain joins TRBV29-1 to TRBJ1-1, with D possibly TRBD1 on 6 matching bases. Trimming stripped 6 bases from V and 6 bases from J, with 11 bases between. The CDR3 runs to 11 residues. Looked up from germline, CDR1 is SQVTM and CDR2 is ANQGSEA. The CDR3 here is CSVGQLAEAFF. Here the CDR3 DNA reads TGCAGCGTAGGACAGTTGGCTGAAGCTTTCTTT.

The chain employs TRBV7-2 and TRBJ2-7; weak D call: TRBD2 (5 bases). The length of the CDR3 is 13 residues. The V gene's germline CDR1 is SGHTA and CDR2 FQGNSA. V lost 1 base, J lost 5 bases, and 9 bases lay in between. The CDR3 here is CASSLERSDEQYF. CDR3 nucleotides: TGTGCCAGCAGCTTAGAGCGGTCGGACGAGCAGTACTTC. Based on the CDR3 plus reference TRBV7-2 and TRBJ2-7, the full variable domain is GAGVSQSPSNKVTEKGKDVELRCDPISGHTALYWYRQSLGQGLEFLIYFQGNSAPDKSGLPSDRFSAERTGGSVSTLTIQRTQQEDSAVYLCASSLERSDEQYFGPGTRLTVT.

This chain uses TRBV19 with TRBJ1-3; TRBD1 matches 8 bases. The germline gives CDR1 LNHDA, CDR2 SQIVND (reference sequence). The CDR3 runs 15 residues. V was pared by 3 bases and J by 1 base, with 2 bases of the junction left unmatched. The CDR3 here is CASSIGTGSGNTIYF. As DNA, the CDR3 is TGTGCCAGTAGTATTGGGACAGGATCTGGAAACACCATATATTTT.

The chain joins TRBV10-3 to TRBJ2-3, with 8 nucleotides matching TRBD2. Germline values: CDR1 ENHRY, CDR2 SYGVKD. With V trimmed by 11 bases and J by 1 base, 8 bases remained unmatched. The CDR3 length is 14 residues. The CDR3 loop is CAAKSGSGTDTQYF. The CDR3 DNA reads as TGTGCCGCCAAAAGCGGGAGTGGCACAGATACGCAGTATTTT.